The present T cell receptor beta chain was sequenced within a study of cytomegalovirus exposure and HLA in healthy donors. The CDR3 has 15 amino acids. Germline V gene lookup returns CDR1 MNHEY and CDR2 SVGAGI. Trimming pared 6 bases from V and 1 base from J, leaving 13 bases between. Clones were read by immunoSEQ multiplex PCR, and TCRdb kept only the in-frame ones, dropping some. The sample has about 110,000 clones; around 85% are singletons. In regard to this clone: Its target is unknown.

Regarding the study as a whole: The classifier, whose performance was assessed in both the original and validation cohorts, reportedly diagnosed cytomegalovirus status with high specificity and sensitivity. CMV antigen specificity of a few CMV-associated chains was confirmed in vitro. The investigators catalogued some 160 TCR beta chains as cytomegalovirus-associated.

Donors came from a validation cohort of over a hundred subjects, distinct from the first 666-subject cohort. The chain has TRBV6-5 and TRBJ1-5, with D unresolved. Sequencing was done on a sample of PBMCs. This sequence was found in a young woman in good health and CMV-seronegative. The CDR3 protein is CASSPTLQSNQPQHF. The CDR3 DNA reads as TGTGCCAGCAGCCCAACCCTACAGAGCAATCAGCCCCAGCATTTT.